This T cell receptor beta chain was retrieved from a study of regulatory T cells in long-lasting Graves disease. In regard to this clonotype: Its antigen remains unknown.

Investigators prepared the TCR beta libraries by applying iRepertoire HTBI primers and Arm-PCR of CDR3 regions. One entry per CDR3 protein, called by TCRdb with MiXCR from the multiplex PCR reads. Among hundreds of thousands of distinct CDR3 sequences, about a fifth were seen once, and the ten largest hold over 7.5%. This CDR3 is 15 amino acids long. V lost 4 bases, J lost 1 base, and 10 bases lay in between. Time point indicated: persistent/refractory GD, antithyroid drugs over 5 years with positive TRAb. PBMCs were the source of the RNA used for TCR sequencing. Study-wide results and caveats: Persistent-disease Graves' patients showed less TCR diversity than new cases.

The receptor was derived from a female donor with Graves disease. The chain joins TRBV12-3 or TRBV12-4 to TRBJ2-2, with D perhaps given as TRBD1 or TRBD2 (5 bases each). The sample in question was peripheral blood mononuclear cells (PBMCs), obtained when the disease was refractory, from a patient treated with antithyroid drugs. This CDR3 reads CASSSVGENTGELFF. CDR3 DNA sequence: TGTGCCAGCAGTTCCGTGGGGGAGAACACCGGGGAGCTGTTTTTT.